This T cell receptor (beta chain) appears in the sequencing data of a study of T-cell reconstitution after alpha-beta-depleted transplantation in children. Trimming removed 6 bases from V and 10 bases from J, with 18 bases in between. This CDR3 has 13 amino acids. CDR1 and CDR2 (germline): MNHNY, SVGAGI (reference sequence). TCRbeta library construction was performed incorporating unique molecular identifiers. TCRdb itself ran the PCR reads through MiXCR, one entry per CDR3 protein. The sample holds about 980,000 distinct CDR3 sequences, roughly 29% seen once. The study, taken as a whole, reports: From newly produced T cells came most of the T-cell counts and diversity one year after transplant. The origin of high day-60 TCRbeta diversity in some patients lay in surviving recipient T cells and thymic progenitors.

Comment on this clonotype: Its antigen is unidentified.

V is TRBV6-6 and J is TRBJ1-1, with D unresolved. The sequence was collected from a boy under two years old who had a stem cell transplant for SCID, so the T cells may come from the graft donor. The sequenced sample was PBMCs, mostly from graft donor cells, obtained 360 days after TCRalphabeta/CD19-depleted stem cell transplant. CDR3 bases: TGTGCCAGCAGCCCCGACACCCGAAGCGGAGCTTTCTTT. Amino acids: CASSPDTRSGAFF.